These 21 T cell receptor beta chains share one sample of origin, sequenced in a study of cytomegalovirus exposure and HLA in healthy donors. 13 Jbeta primers and 60 Vbeta primers were used for the PCR. The method was immunoSEQ multiplex PCR; TCRdb's version includes in-frame clones alone and lacks a portion of them. This table has about 200,000 clones, more than 65% appearing once. The sequenced sample consisted of PBMCs. These receptors were taken from a man aged 45-65 years in good health and CMV-seronegative.

The rearrangement uses TRBV12-5 and TRBJ2-1, with 10 bases that match TRBD1. The CDR3 loop spans 16 amino acids. The V gene's germline CDR1 is LGHNT and CDR2 FRNRAP. V shed 4 bases, J shed 2 bases, and the junction held 5 bases outside the gene matches. CDR3 nucleotide sequence: TGTGCTAGTGGTTCCCGCGGACAGGGGGCCTACAATGAGCAGTTCTTC. It yields the protein CASGSRGQGAYNEQFF. Looking up the rest from reference TRBV12-5 and TRBJ2-1 gives the full variable domain: DARVTQTPRHKVTEMGQEVTMRCQPILGHNTVFWYRQTMMQGLELLAYFRNRAPLDDSGMPKDRFSAEMPDATLATLKIQPSEPRDSAVYFCASGSRGQGAYNEQFFGPGTRLTVL.

The chain's CDR3 is CASSLADRETQYF. The CDR3 DNA is TGTGCCAGCAGCTTAGCGGACAGGGAGACCCAGTACTTC. The V gene is TRBV7-8, the J gene TRBJ2-5, with 7 bases identical to TRBD1. The germline gives CDR1 SGHVS, CDR2 FQNEAQ. The CDR3 sequence is 13 residues long. J was trimmed by 5 bases and V by 0 bases; bases with no gene match: 0.

This clone was seen just once. J is TRBJ2-7 and V is TRBV5-5; D may be TRBD1 (7 bases). The germline V and J ends were trimmed by 1 base and 2 bases, with 13 bases remaining between them. The germline gives CDR1 SGHKS, CDR2 YYEKEE (reference sequence). CDR3 length: 15 residues. CDR3 in DNA: TGTGCCAGCAGCTTGTTGGGGGGACAGACCTACGAGCAGTACTTC. Its translation: CASSLLGGQTYEQYF.

The CDR3 sequence is CASSPTTGPEAFF. The DNA of the CDR3 is TGTGCCAGCAGCCCGACGACAGGGCCTGAAGCTTTCTTT. V usage is TRBV7-3 and J usage is TRBJ1-1, with 7 bases that match TRBD1. This CDR3 contains 13 residues. CDR1 and CDR2 (germline): SGHTA, FQGTGA. Unmatched junction bases numbered 6, after V lost 5 bases and J lost 6 bases.

The V call is TRBV14, the J call TRBJ2-7, with 9 bases that match TRBD2. The ends lost 1 base at V and 3 bases at J; junction bases unmatched: 4. The germline gives CDR1 SGHDN, CDR2 FVKESK. CDR3 length equals 15 residues. The CDR3 DNA reads as TGTGCCAGCAGCCAAGGTGGTAGCGGGAGCTACGAGCAGTACTTC. Translating gives CASSQGGSGSYEQYF.

V and J are TRBV4-2 and TRBJ2-7, with TRBD2 as a possible D gene (6 bases). Germline CDR1 reads LGHNA; CDR2 reads YNFKEQ. V was trimmed by 0 bases and J by 7 bases, leaving 16 bases between them. There are 15 residues in the CDR3. CDR3 nucleotide sequence: TGTGCCAGCAGCCAAGATCCGACCGACCGGGGGGAGCAGTACTTC. The encoded protein is CASSQDPTDRGEQYF.

The chain has TRBV9 and TRBJ1-2; unclear D gene. Germline V gene data show CDR1 as SGDLS and CDR2 as YYNGEE. CDR3 length equals 13 residues. The germline V and J ends were trimmed by 3 bases and 4 bases, with 10 bases remaining between them. The CDR3 loop is CASSAGILYGYTF. In DNA, the CDR3 is TGTGCCAGCAGCGCCGGGATCCTCTATGGCTACACCTTC.

This chain's CDR3 is CASSFYPGQGGTEAFF. The CDR3 bases are TGTGCCAGCAGCTTTTACCCCGGACAGGGAGGCACTGAAGCTTTCTTT. The genes are TRBV13 and TRBJ1-1, with 8 bases matching TRBD1. Unmatched junction bases numbered 10, after V lost 3 bases and J lost 4 bases. Germline loops: CDR1 PRHDT, CDR2 FYEKMQ (reference sequence). The CDR3 runs to 16 residues.

The chain joins TRBV27 to TRBJ2-1; 13 bases align to TRBD2. CDR3 length equals 21 residues. CDR1 is MNHEY and CDR2 is SMNVEV in the germline V gene (reference sequence). After removal of 7 bases from V and 1 base from J, the junction contained 19 bases not matched to a gene. CDR3 residues: CASTKRMGGLAGVGSYNEQFF. CDR3 DNA: TGTGCCAGCACCAAAAGGATGGGTGGACTAGCGGGGGTGGGGTCCTACAATGAGCAGTTCTTC.

This clone has only a few counts. V is TRBV29-1 and J is TRBJ1-2, with TRBD1 matching 9 bases. CDR3 length: 15 residues. CDR1 and CDR2 (germline): SQVTM, ANQGSEA. The trim removed 6 bases at V and 4 bases at J, leaving 12 bases unmatched. DNA for the CDR3: TGCAGCGTAGAGACATCGGGGACAGGGATCTATGGCTACACCTTC. Encoded protein: CSVETSGTGIYGYTF.

The table lists this clone with a count of one. This sample includes further DNA sequences coding for the same CDR3. The CDR3 loop reads CASSIGTGGYEQYF. DNA of the CDR3: TGTGCCAGTAGTATAGGGACAGGGGGGTACGAGCAGTACTTC. The chain uses TRBV19 and TRBJ2-7; 10 bases align to TRBD1. V lost 1 base, J lost 4 bases, and 1 base stayed unmatched. This CDR3 is 14 amino acids long. Germline V gene lookup returns CDR1 LNHDA and CDR2 SQIVND (reference sequence).

The J gene is TRBJ2-7, the V gene TRBV28; 8 bases map to TRBD1. Trimming cost V 5 bases and J 2 bases; bases outside gene matches: 8. Germline CDR1 MDHEN, CDR2 SYDVKM. This CDR3 comprises 15 residues. CDR3 loop: CASSGGWDRPYEQYF. CDR3 in DNA: TGTGCCAGCAGTGGGGGATGGGACAGGCCCTACGAGCAGTACTTC. The full variable domain, rest sourced from reference TRBV28 and TRBJ2-7, is DVKVTQSSRYLVKRTGEKVFLECVQDMDHENMFWYRQDPGLGLRLIYFSYDVKMKEKGDIPEGYSVSREKKERFSLILESASTNQTSMYLCASSGGWDRPYEQYFGPGTRLTVT.

This clone was detected only once. The J gene is TRBJ1-2, the V gene TRBV28; possibly TRBD1 for D (5 bases). V was shortened by 6 bases and J by 0 bases, with 8 bases between the two germline ends. The CDR3 totals 13 residues. Germline-derived CDR1 and CDR2 are MDHEN and SYDVKM. Here the CDR3 DNA reads TGTGCCAGCAGCAGGACACCTAACTATGGCTACACCTTC. Protein: CASSRTPNYGYTF.

The chain couples TRBV18 to TRBJ2-7, with TRBD1 matching 9 bases. The CDR3 sequence is 15 residues long. V lost 3 bases, J lost 1 base, and 4 bases stayed unmatched. Germline values: CDR1 KGHSH, CDR2 LQKENI. In DNA, the CDR3 is TGTGCCAGCTCACCCCGGACAGGGGATTCCTACGAGCAGTACTTC. Its protein is CASSPRTGDSYEQYF.

The chain joins TRBV9 to TRBJ2-3, with 16 bases that match TRBD2. Trimming at V came to 3 bases and at J to 0 bases, leaving 10 bases not matched to a gene. This CDR3 spans 20 amino acids. Germline CDR1 SGDLS, CDR2 YYNGEE. CDR3 bases: TGTGCCAGCAGCGCTCCGGGACTAGCGGGAGGGTGGACTAGCACAGATACGCAGTATTTT. Protein: CASSAPGLAGGWTSTDTQYF.

The V call is TRBV6-6, the J call TRBJ2-7; tentative D call: TRBD1 (5 bases). The V gene's germline CDR1 is MNHNY and CDR2 SVGAGI (reference sequence). V gave up 6 bases and J gave up 3 bases, with 9 bases separating them. The CDR3 is made up of 12 amino acids. DNA of the CDR3: TGTGCCAGCAGAGGGGTTGTCTACGAGCAGTACTTC. Translation gives CASRGVVYEQYF.

As for this clone: Other nucleotide sequences in the sample specify the same CDR3. The chain combines TRBV5-1 with TRBJ2-5, with 9 bases identical to TRBD2. CDR3 length: 15 amino acids. Trimming took 0 bases from V and 2 from J; bases not matched to a gene: 2. Germline V gene sequence: CDR1 SGHRS, CDR2 YFSETQ. CDR3 region: CASSLGLAVQETQYF. In nucleotides, the CDR3 is TGCGCCAGCAGCTTGGGACTAGCGGTACAAGAGACCCAGTACTTC.

The genes are TRBV5-8 and TRBJ1-2, with D unclear. In germline, CDR1 is SGHTS, CDR2 YDEGEE. This CDR3 is built from 16 residues. Trimming took 4 bases from V and 1 from J, leaving 17 bases between them. The CDR3 protein is CASSATGTVVNYGYTF. The DNA of the CDR3 is TGTGCCAGCAGCGCCACGGGAACGGTCGTTAACTATGGCTACACCTTC.

The rearrangement uses TRBV28 and TRBJ1-5; tentative D call: TRBD1 (6 bases). The length of the CDR3 is 14 residues. CDR1 and CDR2 (germline): MDHEN, SYDVKM. Trimming stripped 1 base from V and 6 bases from J, with 10 bases between. The DNA of the CDR3 is TGTGCCAGCAGTTTATTGGCAGGGGTTCAGCCCCAGCATTTT. Translation gives CASSLLAGVQPQHF. Full variable domain (outside the CDR3, taken from reference TRBV28 and TRBJ1-5): DVKVTQSSRYLVKRTGEKVFLECVQDMDHENMFWYRQDPGLGLRLIYFSYDVKMKEKGDIPEGYSVSREKKERFSLILESASTNQTSMYLCASSLLAGVQPQHFGDGTRLSIL.

The rearrangement links TRBV4-1 to TRBJ2-7; TRBD2 aligns across 10 bases. Per germline, CDR1 MGHRA and CDR2 YSYEKL. The J segment lost 3 bases and the V segment lost 0 bases, leaving 11 bases of the junction unmatched. CDR3 length equals 18 residues. The CDR3 DNA reads as TGCGCCAGCAGCCAAGATCTCCGGGCACTAGCGGGACGCTACGAGCAGTACTTC. This translates into CASSQDLRALAGRYEQYF.

The CDR3 DNA sequence: TGTGCCAGTAGTGGGGACTTCTATGGCTACACCTTC. It specifies CASSGDFYGYTF. The chain recombines TRBV19 with TRBJ1-2, with TRBD1 as a possible D gene (5 bases). Germline CDR1 LNHDA, CDR2 SQIVND (reference sequence). The ends were cut back, 5 bases at V and 4 bases at J, with 8 bases in the middle. This CDR3 contains 12 residues. The full variable domain, completed using reference TRBV19 and TRBJ1-2, is DGGITQSPKYLFRKEGQNVTLSCEQNLNHDAMYWYRQDPGQGLRLIYYSQIVNDFQKGDIAEGYSVSREKKESFPLTVTSAQKNPTAFYLCASSGDFYGYTFGSGTRLTVV.